Detailed here is one TCR beta chain. The antigen remains unidentified. V shed 5 bases and J shed 0 bases, with 11 bases lying between them. The CDR3 consists of 14 residues. Germline V gene lookup returns CDR1 GTSNPN and CDR2 SVGIG (reference sequence). These data originate in a study of T cells in localized non-small cell lung cancer. General study results and limits: Clonality peaked in uninvolved adjacent lung rather than tumor. When the top 100 tumor clones were examined, a median approximately 57 of them also appeared in the adjacent lung, which was paired and uninvolved.

Assay used: immunoSEQ multiplex PCR; TCRdb lists only in-frame clones, some missing. The sample gives about 20,000 clones, 75% to 90% of which show up once; more than 10% is in the top ten. The sample here was PBMCs, taken before any cancer treatment. The chain carries TRBV30 and TRBJ1-5; maybe TRBD1 (5 bases). The TCR was taken from a man aged 35 to 69 with stage II squamous cell lung carcinoma. The CDR3 DNA follows: TGTGCCTGGGGGGGGGAATATAGCAATCAGCCCCAGCATTTT. Its protein is CAWGGEYSNQPQHF.